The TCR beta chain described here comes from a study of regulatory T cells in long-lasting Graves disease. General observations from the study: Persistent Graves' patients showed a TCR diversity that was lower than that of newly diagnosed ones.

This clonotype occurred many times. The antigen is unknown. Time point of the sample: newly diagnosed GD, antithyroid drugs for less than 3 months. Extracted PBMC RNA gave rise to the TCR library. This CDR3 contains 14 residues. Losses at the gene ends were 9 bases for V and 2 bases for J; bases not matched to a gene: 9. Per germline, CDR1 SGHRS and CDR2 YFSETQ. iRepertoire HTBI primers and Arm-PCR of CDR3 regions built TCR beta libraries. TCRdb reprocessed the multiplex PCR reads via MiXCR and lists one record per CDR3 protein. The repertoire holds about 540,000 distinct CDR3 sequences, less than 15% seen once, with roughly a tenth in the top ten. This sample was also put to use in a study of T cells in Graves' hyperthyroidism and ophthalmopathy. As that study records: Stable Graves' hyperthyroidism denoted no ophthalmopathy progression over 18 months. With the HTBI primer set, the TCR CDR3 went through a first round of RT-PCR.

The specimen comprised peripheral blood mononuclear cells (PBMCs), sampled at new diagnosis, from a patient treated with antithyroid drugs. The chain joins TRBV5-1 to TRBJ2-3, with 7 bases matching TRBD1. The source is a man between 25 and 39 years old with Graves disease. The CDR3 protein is CATTGGQDTDTQYF. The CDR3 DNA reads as TGCGCCACCACAGGAGGACAGGACACAGATACGCAGTATTTT.